This TCR beta chain derives from a study of response to subunit inactivated influenza vaccine. Trimming left V 6 bases short and J 7 bases short, with 7 bases between. The CDR3 length is 11 residues. This clonotype has a single count. TCRdb re-called the RT-PCR reads with MiXCR, one entry per CDR3 protein. The sample contains some 500,000 distinct CDR3 sequences, over 25% of which appear only once. The sequence derives from a middle-aged man who received an inactivated influenza vaccine. Source: CD4+ T cells sorted from PBMCs, taken roughly 5 days after vaccination. The rearrangement uses TRBV12-3 or TRBV12-4 and TRBJ2-1; no definite D call. The CDR3 nucleotides are TGTGCCAGCAGCAATCGTAATGAGCAGTTCTTC. This gives the protein CASSNRNEQFF.